This record looks at one TCR beta chain sequence and its context. The antigen is undetermined. The PCR used 60 Vbeta and 13 Jbeta primers. The protocol was immunoSEQ multiplex PCR, while the TCRdb copy is restricted to in-frame clones and leaves out a portion. The top ten hold 4.5% to 6% of the sample, which has around 180,000 clones, over 60% seen once. The sample originates from a study of cytomegalovirus exposure and HLA in healthy donors. The wider study: Genotyping of roughly 400 donors showed that 65% to 90% belonged to the Caucasian-associated ancestry cluster.

Broader study findings: The study labeled fewer than 200 TCR beta chains cytomegalovirus-associated.

Germline V gives CDR1 SGHTA, CDR2 FQGNSA. V was clipped by 5 bases and J by 1 base, with 13 bases between them. CDR3 length equals 15 residues. This sequence originates from a man in his forties in good health and CMV-seronegative. V is TRBV7-2 and J is TRBJ2-3; possibly TRBD2 for D (6 bases). The sequenced material came from PBMCs. The CDR3 sequence: CASSPNGRGTDTQYF. The CDR3 DNA reads as TGTGCCAGCAGCCCCAACGGGAGAGGCACAGATACGCAGTATTTT.